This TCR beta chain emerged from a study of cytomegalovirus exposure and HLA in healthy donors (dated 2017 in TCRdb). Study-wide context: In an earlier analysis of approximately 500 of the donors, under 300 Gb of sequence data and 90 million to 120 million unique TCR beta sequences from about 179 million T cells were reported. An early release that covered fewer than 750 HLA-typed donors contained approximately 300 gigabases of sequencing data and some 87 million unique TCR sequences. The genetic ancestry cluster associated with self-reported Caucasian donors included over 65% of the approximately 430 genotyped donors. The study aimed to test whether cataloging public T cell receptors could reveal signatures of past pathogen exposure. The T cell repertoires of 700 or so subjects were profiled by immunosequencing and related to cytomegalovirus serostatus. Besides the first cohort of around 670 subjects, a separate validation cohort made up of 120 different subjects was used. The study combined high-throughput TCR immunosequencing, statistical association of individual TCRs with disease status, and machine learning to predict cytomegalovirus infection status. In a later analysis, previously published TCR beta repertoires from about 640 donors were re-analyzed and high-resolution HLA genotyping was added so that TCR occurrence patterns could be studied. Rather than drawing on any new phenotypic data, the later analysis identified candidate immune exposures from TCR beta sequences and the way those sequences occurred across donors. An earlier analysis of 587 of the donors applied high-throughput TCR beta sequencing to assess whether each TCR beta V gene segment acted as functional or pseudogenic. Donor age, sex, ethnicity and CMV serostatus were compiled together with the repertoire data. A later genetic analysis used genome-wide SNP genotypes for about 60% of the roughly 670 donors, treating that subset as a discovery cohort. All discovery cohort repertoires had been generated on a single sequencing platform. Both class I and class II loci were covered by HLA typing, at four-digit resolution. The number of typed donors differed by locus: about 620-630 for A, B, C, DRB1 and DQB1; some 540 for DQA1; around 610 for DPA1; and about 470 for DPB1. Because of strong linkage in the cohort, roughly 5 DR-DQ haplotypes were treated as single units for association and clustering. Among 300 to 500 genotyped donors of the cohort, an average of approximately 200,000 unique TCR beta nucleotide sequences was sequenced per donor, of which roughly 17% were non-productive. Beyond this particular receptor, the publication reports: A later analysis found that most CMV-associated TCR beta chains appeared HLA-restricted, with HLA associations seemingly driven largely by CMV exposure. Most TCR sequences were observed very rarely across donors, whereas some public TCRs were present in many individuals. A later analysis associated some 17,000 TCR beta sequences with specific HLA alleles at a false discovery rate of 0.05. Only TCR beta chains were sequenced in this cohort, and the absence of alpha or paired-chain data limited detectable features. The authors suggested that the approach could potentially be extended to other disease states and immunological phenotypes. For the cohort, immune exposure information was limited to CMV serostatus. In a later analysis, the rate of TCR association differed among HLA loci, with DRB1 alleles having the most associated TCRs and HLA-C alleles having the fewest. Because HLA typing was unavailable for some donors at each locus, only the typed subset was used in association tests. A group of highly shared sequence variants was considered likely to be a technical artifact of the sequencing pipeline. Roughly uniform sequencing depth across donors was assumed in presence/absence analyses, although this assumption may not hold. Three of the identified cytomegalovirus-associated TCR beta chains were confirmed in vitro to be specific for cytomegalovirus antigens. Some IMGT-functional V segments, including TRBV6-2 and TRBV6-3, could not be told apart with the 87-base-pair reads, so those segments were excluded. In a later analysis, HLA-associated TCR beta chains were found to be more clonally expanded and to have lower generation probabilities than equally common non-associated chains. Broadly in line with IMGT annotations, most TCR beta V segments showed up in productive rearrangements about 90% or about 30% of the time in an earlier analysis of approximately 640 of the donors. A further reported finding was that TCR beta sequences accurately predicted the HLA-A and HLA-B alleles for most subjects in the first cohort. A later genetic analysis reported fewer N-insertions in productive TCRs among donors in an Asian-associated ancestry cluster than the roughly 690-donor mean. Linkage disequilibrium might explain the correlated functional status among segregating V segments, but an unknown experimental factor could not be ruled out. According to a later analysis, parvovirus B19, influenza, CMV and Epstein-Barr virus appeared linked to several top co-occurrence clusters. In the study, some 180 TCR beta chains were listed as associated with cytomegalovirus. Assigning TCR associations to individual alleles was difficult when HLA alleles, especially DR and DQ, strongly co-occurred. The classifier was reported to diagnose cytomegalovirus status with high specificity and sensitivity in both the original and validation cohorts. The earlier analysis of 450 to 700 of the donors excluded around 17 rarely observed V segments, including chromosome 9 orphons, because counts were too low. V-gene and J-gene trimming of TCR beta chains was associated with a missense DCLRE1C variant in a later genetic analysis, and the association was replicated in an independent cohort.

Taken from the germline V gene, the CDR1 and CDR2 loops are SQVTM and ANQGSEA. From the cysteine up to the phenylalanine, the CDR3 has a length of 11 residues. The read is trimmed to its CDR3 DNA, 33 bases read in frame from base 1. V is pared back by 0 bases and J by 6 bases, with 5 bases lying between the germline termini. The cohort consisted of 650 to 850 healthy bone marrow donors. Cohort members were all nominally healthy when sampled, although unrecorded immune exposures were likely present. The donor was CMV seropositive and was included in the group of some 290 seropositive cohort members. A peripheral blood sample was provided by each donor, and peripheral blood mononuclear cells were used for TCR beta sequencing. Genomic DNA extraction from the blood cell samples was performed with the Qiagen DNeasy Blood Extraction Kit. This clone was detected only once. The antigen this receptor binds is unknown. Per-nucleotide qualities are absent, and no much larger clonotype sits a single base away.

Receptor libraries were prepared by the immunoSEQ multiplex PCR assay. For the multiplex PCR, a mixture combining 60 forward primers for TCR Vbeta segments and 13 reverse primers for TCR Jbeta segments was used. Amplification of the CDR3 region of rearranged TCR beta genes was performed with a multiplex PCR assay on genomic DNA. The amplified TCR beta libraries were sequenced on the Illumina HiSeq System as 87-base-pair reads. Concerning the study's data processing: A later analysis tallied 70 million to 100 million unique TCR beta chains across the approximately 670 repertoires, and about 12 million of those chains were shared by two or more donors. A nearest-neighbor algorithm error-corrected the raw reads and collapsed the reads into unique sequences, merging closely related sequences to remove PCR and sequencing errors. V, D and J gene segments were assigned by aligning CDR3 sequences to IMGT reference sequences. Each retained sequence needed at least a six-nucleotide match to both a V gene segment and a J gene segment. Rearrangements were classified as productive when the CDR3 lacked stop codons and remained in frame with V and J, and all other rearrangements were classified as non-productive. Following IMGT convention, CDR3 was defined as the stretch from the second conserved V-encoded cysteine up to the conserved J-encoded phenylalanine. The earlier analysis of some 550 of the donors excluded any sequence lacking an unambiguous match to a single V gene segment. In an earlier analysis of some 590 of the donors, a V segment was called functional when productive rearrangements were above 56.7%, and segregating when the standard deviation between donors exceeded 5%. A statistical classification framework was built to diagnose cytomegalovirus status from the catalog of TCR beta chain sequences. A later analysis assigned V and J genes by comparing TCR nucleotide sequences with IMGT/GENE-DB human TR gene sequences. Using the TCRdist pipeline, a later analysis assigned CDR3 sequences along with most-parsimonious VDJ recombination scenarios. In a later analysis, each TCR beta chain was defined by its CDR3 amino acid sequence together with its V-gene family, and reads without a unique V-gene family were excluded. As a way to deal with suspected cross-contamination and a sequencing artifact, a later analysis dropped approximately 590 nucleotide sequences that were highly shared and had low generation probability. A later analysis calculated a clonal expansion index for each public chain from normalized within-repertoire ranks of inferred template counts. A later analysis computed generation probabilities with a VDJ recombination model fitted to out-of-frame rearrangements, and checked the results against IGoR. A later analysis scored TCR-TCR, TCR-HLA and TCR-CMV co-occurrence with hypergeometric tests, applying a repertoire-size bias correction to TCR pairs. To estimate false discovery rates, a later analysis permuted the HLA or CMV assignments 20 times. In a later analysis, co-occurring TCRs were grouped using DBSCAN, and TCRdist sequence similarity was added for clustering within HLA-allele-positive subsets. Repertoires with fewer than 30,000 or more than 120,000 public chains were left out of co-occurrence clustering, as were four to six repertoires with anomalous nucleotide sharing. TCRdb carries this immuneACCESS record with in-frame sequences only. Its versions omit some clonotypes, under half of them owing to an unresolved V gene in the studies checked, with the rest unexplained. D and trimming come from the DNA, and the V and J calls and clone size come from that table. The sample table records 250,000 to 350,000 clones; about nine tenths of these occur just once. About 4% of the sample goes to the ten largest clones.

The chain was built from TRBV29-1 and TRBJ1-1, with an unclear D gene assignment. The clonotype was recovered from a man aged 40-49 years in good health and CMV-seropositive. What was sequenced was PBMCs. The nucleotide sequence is TGCAGCGTTGAAGATGGGCCTGAAGCTTTCTTT. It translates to CSVEDGPEAFF.